Below, one T cell receptor beta chain is given with its context. Its cognate antigen has yet to be identified. No much larger clonotype is one base removed from it; base qualities were not supplied. All of the isolated RNA was reverse transcribed with the High Capacity cDNA Reverse Transcription Kit, so expressed TCRB transcripts were sequenced. Deep immunoSEQ sequencing was performed on naive, central memory and regulatory T cell samples, with an average of roughly 3.3 million total reads per sample. Sorted cells were lysed in RLT buffer, and RNA was extracted using DNase-treated RNeasy Micro or Mini kits according to cell number. To prevent cross-contamination, every cell subset was processed on its own, while patient and healthy donor samples were processed together. The immunoSEQ multiplex PCR was used to amplify TCRB sequences from cDNA, yielding 87-bp fragments that span the CDR3 region. Amplicons were sequenced on the Illumina HiSeq platform. On the authors' methods: Synthetic template baselines were used to correct PCR bias computationally, reads within Hamming distance 2 were collapsed together, and singletons that could not be merged were discarded. Reads were aligned to IMGT to assign V, D and J genes, CDR3 length, and insertions or deletions at six rearrangement sites. Within each subset, clonotype counts were normalized to sorted cell number, and only after that were true diversity and Gini coefficients computed with the tcR R package. The overlap coefficient, calculated on TCRB nucleotide sequences, was used to measure repertoire sharing. The immuneACCESS repertoire file appears here via TCRdb, limited to in-frame rearrangements. These files lack a portion of the clones; in checked studies, under half of the deficit traces to unresolved V genes, and the cause of the others is not known. V and J calls and clone size follow that table, whereas D and trimming were derived from the DNA. Counted in this sample were roughly 150,000 clones; 7.8% of them appeared once. Around 0.9% of the sample goes to the ten largest clones.

This sample is part of a study of beta chain features in type 1 diabetes listed by TCRdb under 2018. A note on the overall study: No differences in mean age, gender distribution, total cell number or subset yield were found between patients and healthy donors. A total of some 100,000,000 sorted cells were examined across all samples, and a strong correlation was observed between cell number per subset and RNA yield. In the study, TCRB repertoires of sorted circulating CD4+ T cell subsets from recently diagnosed type 1 diabetes patients were compared with those of matched healthy donors. Naive and central memory subsets were obtained from all 30 or so donors, but regulatory and stem cell-like memory subsets were isolated from only 8 patients and about 8 healthy donors. Results the study describes overall, beyond this receptor: Shorter templates might have been favored by PCR, but patient and control samples were amplified and corrected together, so both groups would have been affected equally by any skew. Because the HLA sub-analyses included only small numbers of individuals, any influence of HLA type on TCRB rearrangement was left unresolved. Naive, central memory and regulatory TCRB repertoires appeared to be more alike among patients than among healthy donors. At VDJ recombination sites, type 1 diabetes patients had fewer insertions and more deleted nucleotides, which implies abnormalities in thymic rearrangement. Because cDNA rather than genomic DNA was sequenced, highly expressing activated cells could have been over-represented, although no difference in activation and CD3 levels was found between groups. A moderate but significant shortening of TCRB CDR3 length was observed in type 1 diabetes patients in all four CD4+ subsets.

Each donor gave one peripheral blood draw, approximately 110 mL on average, collected into heparinised tubes. A BD FACSAria II was used to sort naive, central memory, regulatory and stem cell-like memory CD4+ T cells with a panel that included CD45RO, CCR7, CD25, CD127, CD95 and CD27. All sorted populations exceeded 95% purity. Right away, PBMCs were isolated by Lymphoprep density gradient centrifugation and were stained directly, with no culture step. So that batch effects would be minimized, each experiment stained and sorted samples in pairs, pairing one healthy donor with one patient. CDR1 and CDR2 were assigned from the germline V gene as KGHSH and LQKENI. From the cysteine through the phenylalanine, the CDR3 covers 14 amino acids. Of all the DNA, just the CDR3 is kept, 42 bases in frame from base 1. V has 5 bases trimmed and J has 3 bases trimmed; junction bases matching no gene number 5.

The chain was built from TRBV18 and TRBJ2-7; TRBD1 matches 9 bases in the middle. Sequencing used central memory CD4+ T cells from blood. The clonotype comes from a woman in her thirties or forties with type 1 diabetes. The CDR3 has the sequence CASSEDRGFYEQYF. The nucleotide sequence is given as TGTGCCAGCTCAGAAGACAGGGGGTTCTACGAGCAGTACTTC.